This T cell receptor beta chain was obtained from a study of immune heterogeneity within non-small cell lung tumors. TCR beta CDR3 regions came from multiplex PCR with 32 forward V and 13 reverse J primers. Via MiXCR, TCRdb re-called the multiplex PCR reads, giving one row per CDR3 protein. Seen here are 22,000 or so distinct CDR3 sequences, 25% to 35% observed once, and the top ten hold 3.5% to 4.5%. Each sample used roughly 590 ng of genomic DNA from bulk tumor tissue. Every primary tumor yielded several biopsies, spaced far apart, that were taken during surgery. Each patient presented with untreated, newly diagnosed non-small cell lung cancer and received curative surgery. Per germline, CDR1 SNHLY and CDR2 FYNNEI. The CDR3 is made up of 13 amino acids. The germline V and J ends were trimmed by 7 bases and 4 bases, with 13 bases remaining between them.

Sequenced: lung tumor tissue. The receptor was isolated from a man between 35 and 55 years old with non-small cell lung cancer. V is TRBV2 and J is TRBJ1-2; possibly TRBD1 for D (6 bases). In nucleotides, the CDR3 is TGTGCCAGCACGGGGGGCAGCCTCTATGGCTACACCTTC. Its translation: CASTGGSLYGYTF.